This T cell receptor (beta chain) was obtained from a study of T-cell reconstitution after alpha-beta-depleted transplantation in children. Construction of the TCRbeta library involved unique molecular identifiers. A single record per CDR3 protein comes from TCRdb applying MiXCR to the PCR reads. This sample has a few hundred thousand distinct CDR3 sequences; about an eighth occur once, and the top ten carry roughly 2.3%. This CDR3 contains 15 residues. The V gene lost 4 bases and the J gene lost 1 base, with 13 bases spanning the gap. Germline V CDR1 and CDR2: MNHEY, SVGAGI. This clonotype has a handful of counts.

The chain carries TRBV6-5 and TRBJ2-5, with D perhaps matching TRBD2 (5 bases). The sequence was obtained from a male patient younger than 18 who had a stem cell transplant for acute myeloid leukemia, so the T cells may come from the graft donor. This material consisted of PBMCs, mostly from graft donor cells, taken 360 days after TCRalphabeta/CD19-depleted stem cell transplant. DNA of the CDR3: TGTGCCAGCAGTTCCCTATGGAGCGGCCAAGAGACCCAGTACTTC. Its protein product is CASSSLWSGQETQYF.